In its sample, the clone carrying this T cell receptor beta chain is medium-sized (0.01 to 0.1%). The data belong to a study of T and B cells in COVID-19 patients. Multiplex PCR with BIOMED2 TRB-A/B primer pools amplified TRB rearrangements. One entry per CDR3 protein results from TCRdb running MiXCR on the multiplex PCR reads. The top ten hold 20% of the sample, which has a few thousand distinct CDR3 sequences, roughly 27% seen once. Each TRB amplification used roughly 230-550 ng of genomic DNA from blood. V was pared by 7 bases and J by 7 bases, with 11 bases between. Germline V gene lookup returns CDR1 MNHNS and CDR2 SASEGT. CDR3 size: 13 residues.

What was sequenced was blood. The chain recombines TRBV6-1 with TRBJ1-6; D is unresolved. The sequence derives from a human donor with active COVID-19. The CDR3 sequence is CASTLGGNSPLHF. The CDR3 region has the DNA TGTGCCAGCACCCTGGGAGGGAATTCACCCCTCCACTTT.